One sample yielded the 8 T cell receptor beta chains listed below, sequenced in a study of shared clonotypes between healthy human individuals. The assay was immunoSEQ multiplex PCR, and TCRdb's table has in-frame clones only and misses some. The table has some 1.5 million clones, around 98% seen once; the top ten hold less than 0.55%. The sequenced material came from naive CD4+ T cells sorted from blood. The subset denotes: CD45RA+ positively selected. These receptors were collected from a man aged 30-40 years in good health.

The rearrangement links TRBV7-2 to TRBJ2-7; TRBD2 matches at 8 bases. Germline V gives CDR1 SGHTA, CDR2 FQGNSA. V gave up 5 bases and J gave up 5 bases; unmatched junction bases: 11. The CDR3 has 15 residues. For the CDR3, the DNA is TGTGCCAGCAGCACCGGGCCGGGGGGGATTGACGAGCAGTACTTC. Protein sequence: CASSTGPGGIDEQYF.

The CDR3 nucleotides read TGTGCCAGCAGCTTAGTAGTCAATGAGCAGTTCTTC. It is translated as CASSLVVNEQFF. V usage is TRBV11-3 and J usage is TRBJ2-1; D ambiguous. The CDR3 length is 12 residues. Germline V CDR1 and CDR2: SGHNT, YENEEA. Trimming took 1 base from V and 6 from J, leaving 4 bases between them.

The CDR3 DNA reads TGTGCCAGCAGTTTGGACAGGGATGGCTACACCTTC. Its translation is CASSLDRDGYTF. V usage is TRBV28 and J usage is TRBJ1-2; 8 nucleotides align to TRBD1. The CDR3 totals 12 residues. Germline V gene sequence: CDR1 MDHEN, CDR2 SYDVKM. After removal of 3 bases from V and 6 bases from J, the junction contained 0 bases not matched to a gene.

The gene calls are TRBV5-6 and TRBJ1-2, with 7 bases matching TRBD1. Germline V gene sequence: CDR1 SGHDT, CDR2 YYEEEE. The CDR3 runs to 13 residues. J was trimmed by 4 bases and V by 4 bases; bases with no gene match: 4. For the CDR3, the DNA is TGTGCCAGCAGCCTTACAGGGGCCTATGGCTACACCTTC. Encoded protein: CASSLTGAYGYTF.

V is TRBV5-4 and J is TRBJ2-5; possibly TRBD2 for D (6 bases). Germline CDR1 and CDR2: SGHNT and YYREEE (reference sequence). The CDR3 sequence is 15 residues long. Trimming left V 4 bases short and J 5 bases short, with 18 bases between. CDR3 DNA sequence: TGTGCCAGCAGCGGGGACTCGGTGGAAGAGGAGACCCAGTACTTC. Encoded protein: CASSGDSVEEETQYF.

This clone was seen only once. In DNA, the CDR3 is TGTGCCAGCTCCCAACGGTCCTCGTGGATGGGTGGATCTAGCAATCAGCCCCAGCATTTT. Translation: CASSQRSSWMGGSSNQPQHF. The rearrangement joins TRBV18 to TRBJ1-5; D is undetermined. CDR3 length: 20 amino acids. CDR1 and CDR2 from the germline V gene are KGHSH and LQKENI. Trimming stripped 6 bases from V and 0 bases from J, with 27 bases between.

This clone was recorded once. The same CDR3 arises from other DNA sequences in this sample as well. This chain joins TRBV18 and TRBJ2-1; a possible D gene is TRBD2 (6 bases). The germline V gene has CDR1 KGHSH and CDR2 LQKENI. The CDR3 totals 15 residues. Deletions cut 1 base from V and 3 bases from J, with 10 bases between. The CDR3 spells CASSPLAGLYNEQFF. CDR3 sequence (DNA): TGTGCCAGCTCACCACTCGCGGGGCTCTACAATGAGCAGTTCTTC. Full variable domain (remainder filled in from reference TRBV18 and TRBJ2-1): NAGVMQNPRHLVRRRGQEARLRCSPMKGHSHVYWYRQLPEEGLKFMVYLQKENIIDESGMPKERFSAEFPKEGPSILRIQQVVRGDSAAYFCASSPLAGLYNEQFFGPGTRLTVL.

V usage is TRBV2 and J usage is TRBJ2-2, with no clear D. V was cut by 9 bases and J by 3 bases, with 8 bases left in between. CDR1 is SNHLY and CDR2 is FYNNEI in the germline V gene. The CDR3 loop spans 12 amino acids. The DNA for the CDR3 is TGTGCCAGTTATACCTACACCGGGGAGCTGTTTTTT. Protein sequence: CASYTYTGELFF.